A selection of T cell receptor beta chains follows, all from one sample in a study of identical twins. TCRdb re-called the 5' RACE reads through MiXCR, storing one row per CDR3 protein. The sample contains about 470,000 distinct CDR3 sequences, 24% of which appear only once. These same records also appear under a second study, on T cells expressing NK-cell markers.

The sequenced material came from CD4+ T cells sorted from blood. All receptors derive from a woman aged 18-29 years in good health. Both conserved end residues are part of each CDR3. Each record gives: CDR3 length, clone size, V gene, J gene, D gene, CDR3 protein, CDR3 DNA. D genes are given only for firm matches. Size is stated for part of the rows, as once, few or many counts, or as a class when the clone is expanded.

15	many	TRBV5-4	TRBJ2-3	-	CASSSRRGVGDTQYF	TGTGCCAGCAGCTCCCGGAGAGGGGTCGGAGATACGCAGTATTTT
12	few	TRBV20-1	TRBJ2-5	-	CSASNFKETQYF	TGCAGTGCTAGTAATTTCAAAGAGACCCAGTACTTC
15	few	TRBV5-1	TRBJ2-7	TRBD1	CASSLQTGGAYEQYF	TGCGCCAGCAGCTTGCAAACAGGGGGCGCCTACGAGCAGTACTTC
15	-	TRBV20-1	TRBJ2-1	TRBD2	CSARGGLAGFNEQFF	TGCAGTGCTAGGGGAGGACTAGCGGGATTCAATGAGCAGTTCTTC
13	-	TRBV5-1	TRBJ1-5	-	CASSTNTDQPQHF	TGCGCCAGCAGCACCAACACAGATCAGCCCCAGCATTTT
11	few	TRBV30	TRBJ2-3	-	CAWSEADTQYF	TGTGCCTGGAGTGAGGCGGATACGCAGTATTTT
13	-	TRBV20-1	TRBJ1-5	-	CSARRGVDQPQHF	TGCAGTGCTAGGAGGGGAGTCGATCAGCCCCAGCATTTT
14	-	TRBV5-1	TRBJ2-1	-	CASTGLSSYNEQFF	TGCGCCAGCACCGGACTGAGCTCCTACAATGAGCAGTTCTTC
13	few	TRBV20-1	TRBJ2-3	TRBD2	CSASLAGANTQYF	TGCAGTGCTAGCCTAGCGGGGGCCAATACGCAGTATTTT
16	-	TRBV5-1	TRBJ1-6	-	CASSLGAGTQNSPLHF	TGCGCCAGCAGCTTGGGAGCCGGGACCCAGAATTCACCCCTCCACTTT
12	few	TRBV20-1	TRBJ2-7	TRBD2	CSASGRAEEQYF	TGCAGTGCTAGCGGGAGGGCGGAAGAGCAGTACTTC
14	-	TRBV12-3/TRBV12-4	TRBJ2-5	TRBD2	CASSLSSGVETQYF	TGTGCCAGCAGTTTAAGTAGCGGGGTAGAGACCCAGTACTTC
16	-	TRBV7-7	TRBJ2-1	TRBD1	CASSLWTGEGHNEQFF	TGTGCCAGCAGCTTATGGACAGGCGAAGGCCACAATGAGCAGTTCTTC
16	many	TRBV29-1	TRBJ2-1	TRBD2	CSVQEGLAVSYNEQFF	TGCAGCGTCCAAGAAGGACTAGCGGTTTCCTACAATGAGCAGTTCTTC
14	-	TRBV7-9	TRBJ1-1	-	CASSLAVGLTEAFF	TGTGCCAGCAGCTTAGCAGTGGGCCTCACTGAAGCTTTCTTT
19	many	TRBV6-2/TRBV6-3	TRBJ2-1	TRBD2	CASIPGLAGRSSSYNEQFF	TGTGCCAGCATTCCCGGACTAGCGGGAAGGTCGAGTTCCTACAATGAGCAGTTCTTC
15	-	TRBV9	TRBJ2-2	-	CASSVEGHFTGELFF	TGTGCCAGCAGCGTAGAGGGACACTTCACCGGGGAGCTGTTTTTT
13	many	TRBV10-3	TRBJ2-7	TRBD2	CATGLAGAYEQYF	TGTGCCACCGGACTAGCGGGAGCCTACGAGCAGTACTTC
14	many	TRBV20-1	TRBJ1-1	-	CSARLVRGNTEAFF	TGCAGTGCTAGACTGGTGAGGGGGAACACTGAAGCTTTCTTT
13	-	TRBV29-1	TRBJ2-2	-	CSVSIGQTGELFF	TGCAGCGTTTCGATTGGACAGACCGGGGAGCTGTTTTTT
15	-	TRBV18	TRBJ2-7	TRBD2	CASSVAGGLPYEQYF	TGTGCCAGCTCAGTAGCGGGAGGGCTTCCCTACGAGCAGTACTTC
13	-	TRBV20-1	TRBJ2-1	-	CSASERNYNEQFF	TGCAGTGCTAGTGAACGGAACTACAATGAGCAGTTCTTC